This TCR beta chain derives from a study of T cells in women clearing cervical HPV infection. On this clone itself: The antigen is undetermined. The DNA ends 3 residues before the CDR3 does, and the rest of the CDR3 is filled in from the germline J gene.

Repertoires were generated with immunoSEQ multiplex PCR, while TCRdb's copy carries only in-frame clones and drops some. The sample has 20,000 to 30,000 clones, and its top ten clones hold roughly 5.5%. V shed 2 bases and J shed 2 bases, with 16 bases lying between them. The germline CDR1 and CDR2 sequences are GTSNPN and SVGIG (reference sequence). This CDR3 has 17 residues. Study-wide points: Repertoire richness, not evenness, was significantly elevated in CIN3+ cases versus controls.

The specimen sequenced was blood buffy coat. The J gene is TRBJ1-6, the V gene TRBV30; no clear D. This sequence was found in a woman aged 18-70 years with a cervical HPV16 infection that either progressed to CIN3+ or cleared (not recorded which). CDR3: CAWSNTQSFTYNSPLHF. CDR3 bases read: TGTGCCTGGAGTAACACCCAATCGTTTACCTATAATTCACCC.